This TCR beta chain stems from a study of blood T cells in healthy people across ages. Study-wide points: The study found more naive CD4+ cells and higher diversity in long-lived than aged donors.

This clonotype was picked up a small number of times. Its antigen is currently unknown. Combining a sample-barcoded 5' primer with a J-beta primer mix, a second PCR ran for roughly 7 to 12 cycles. TCRdb ran MiXCR on the 5' RACE reads and lists one entry per CDR3 protein. Of around 1,000,000 distinct CDR3 sequences detected, almost 25% appear once; the ten largest clones hold less than 0.75%. This CDR3 spans 14 amino acids. Trimming cost V 5 bases and J 7 bases, with 12 bases left between them. The germline gives CDR1 SGHTA, CDR2 FQGTGA. These same records also appear under a second study, on T cells of mothers and their children.

Sequencing was done on a sample of blood. The chain carries TRBV7-3 and TRBJ1-6; TRBD1 is a possible D gene (5 bases). The receptor was isolated from a girl aged 2-15 years in good health. The CDR3 region is CASSRTGRNSPLHF. CDR3 nucleotide sequence: TGTGCCAGCAGCCGAACAGGACGCAATTCACCCCTCCACTTT.